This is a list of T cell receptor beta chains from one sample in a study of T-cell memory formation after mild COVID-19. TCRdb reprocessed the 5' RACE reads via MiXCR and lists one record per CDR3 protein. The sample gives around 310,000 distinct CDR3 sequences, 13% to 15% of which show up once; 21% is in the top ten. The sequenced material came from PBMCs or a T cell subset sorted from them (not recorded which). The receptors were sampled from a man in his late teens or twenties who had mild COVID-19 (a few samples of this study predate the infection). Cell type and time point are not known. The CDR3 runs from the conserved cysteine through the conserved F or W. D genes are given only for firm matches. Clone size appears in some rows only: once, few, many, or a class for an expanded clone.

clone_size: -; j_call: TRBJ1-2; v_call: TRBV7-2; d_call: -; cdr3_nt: TGTGCCAGCAGCTCCGACCTAGGGGGAACCCTCTATGGCTACACCTTC; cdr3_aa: CASSSDLGGTLYGYTF
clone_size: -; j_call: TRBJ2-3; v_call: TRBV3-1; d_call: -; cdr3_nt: TGTGCCAGCAGCTCAACAGGGTCGGGTACGCAGTATTTT; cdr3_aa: CASSSTGSGTQYF
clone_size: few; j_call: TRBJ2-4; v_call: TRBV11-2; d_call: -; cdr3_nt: TGTGCCAGCAGCATAGGGGGGACGTGGGCCAAAAACATTCAGTACTTC; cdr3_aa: CASSIGGTWAKNIQYF
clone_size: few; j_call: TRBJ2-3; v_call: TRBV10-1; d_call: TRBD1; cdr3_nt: TGCGCCACTAGAGAGGGGGCAGGTACAGATACGCAGTATTTT; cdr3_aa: CATREGAGTDTQYF
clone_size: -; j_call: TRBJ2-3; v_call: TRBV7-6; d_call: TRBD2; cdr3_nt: TGTGCCAGCAGCTTAGGCCCCGCGGGGGGCGGTACGCAGTATTTT; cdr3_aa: CASSLGPAGGGTQYF
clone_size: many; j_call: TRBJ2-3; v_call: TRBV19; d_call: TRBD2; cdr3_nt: TGTGCCAGTAGTATAAGGCGGGGGGGCCTAGATACGCAGTATTTT; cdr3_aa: CASSIRRGGLDTQYF
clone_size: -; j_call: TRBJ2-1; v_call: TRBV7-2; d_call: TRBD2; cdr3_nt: TGTGCCAGCAGCCCCTCTAGCGGGGGAGGAAATGAGCAGTTCTTC; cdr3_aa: CASSPSSGGGNEQFF
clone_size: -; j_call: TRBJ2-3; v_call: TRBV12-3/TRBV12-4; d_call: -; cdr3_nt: TGTGCCAGCAGTTTAGGTGCCGCCGGGGATACGCAGTATTTT; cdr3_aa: CASSLGAAGDTQYF
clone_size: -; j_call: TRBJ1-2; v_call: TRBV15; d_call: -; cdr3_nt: TGTGCCACCAGCAGAGAGCAAAGGGCAATCGGCTACACCTTC; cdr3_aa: CATSREQRAIGYTF
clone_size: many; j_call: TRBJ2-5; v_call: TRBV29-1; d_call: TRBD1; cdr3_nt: TGCAGCGCCGACAGGGGGGACCAAGAGACCCAGTACTTC; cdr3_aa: CSADRGDQETQYF
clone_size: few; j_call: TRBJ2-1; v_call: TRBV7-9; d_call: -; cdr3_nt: TGTGCCAGCAGCCAGGTCTCCTTGGGCAATGAGCAGTTCTTC; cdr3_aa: CASSQVSLGNEQFF
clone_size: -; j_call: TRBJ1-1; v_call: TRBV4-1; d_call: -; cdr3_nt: TGCGCCAGCAGCCTAGTTAGGGACACTGAAGCTTTCTTT; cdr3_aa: CASSLVRDTEAFF
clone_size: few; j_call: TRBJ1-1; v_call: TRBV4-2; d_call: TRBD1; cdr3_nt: TGTGCCAGCAGCCAATGGGGACAGGGGAACACTGAAGCTTTCTTT; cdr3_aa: CASSQWGQGNTEAFF
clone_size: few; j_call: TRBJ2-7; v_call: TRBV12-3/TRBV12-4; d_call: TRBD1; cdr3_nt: TGTGCCAGCAGTTCCTTGGGGACAGGACCTTTCTACGAGCAGTACTTC; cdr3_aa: CASSSLGTGPFYEQYF
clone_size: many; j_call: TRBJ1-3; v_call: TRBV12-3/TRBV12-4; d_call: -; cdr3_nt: TGTGCCAGCAGTATTGACGGAGGCTCTGGAAACACCATATATTTT; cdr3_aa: CASSIDGGSGNTIYF
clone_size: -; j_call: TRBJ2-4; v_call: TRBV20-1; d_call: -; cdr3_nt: TGCAGTGCTCCCGGTGGGGCGGTGGGCAAAAACATTCAGTACTTC; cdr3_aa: CSAPGGAVGKNIQYF
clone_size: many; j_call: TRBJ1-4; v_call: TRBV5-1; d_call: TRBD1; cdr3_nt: TGCGCCAGCAGCTTGGGGGACAGGGGCGGTGAAAAACTGTTTTTT; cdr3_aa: CASSLGDRGGEKLFF
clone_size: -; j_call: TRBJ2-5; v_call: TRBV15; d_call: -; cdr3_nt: TGTGCCACCAGCAGAGATTTAGGCGGACAGAGGCAAGAGACCCAGTACTTC; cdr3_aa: CATSRDLGGQRQETQYF
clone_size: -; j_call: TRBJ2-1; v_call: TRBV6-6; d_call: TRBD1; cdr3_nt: TGTGCCAGCAGTAATACAGGGGGTAGGGGCAATGAGCAGTTCTTC; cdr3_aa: CASSNTGGRGNEQFF
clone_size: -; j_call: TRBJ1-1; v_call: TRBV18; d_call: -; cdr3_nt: TGTGCCAGCTCACGGAGGGAGGGATTAGACACTGAAGCTTTCTTT; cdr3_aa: CASSRREGLDTEAFF
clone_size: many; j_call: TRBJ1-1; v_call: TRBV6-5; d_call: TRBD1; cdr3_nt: TGTGCCAGCACCGGGGGACAGGGGAGGTTAACTGAAGCTTTCTTT; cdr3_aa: CASTGGQGRLTEAFF
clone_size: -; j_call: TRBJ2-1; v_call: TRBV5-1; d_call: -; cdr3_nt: TGCGCCAGCAGATGGACAGATCCCTACAATGAGCAGTTCTTC; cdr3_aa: CASRWTDPYNEQFF
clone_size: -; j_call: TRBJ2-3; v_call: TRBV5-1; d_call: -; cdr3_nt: TGCGCCAGCAGCTGGACGGGCTCCCCCACAGATACGCAGTATTTT; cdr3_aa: CASSWTGSPTDTQYF
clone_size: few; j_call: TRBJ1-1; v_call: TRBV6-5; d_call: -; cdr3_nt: TGTGCCAGCAGCCGACTCGCCGGGCTGGAAGCTTTCTTT; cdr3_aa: CASSRLAGLEAFF
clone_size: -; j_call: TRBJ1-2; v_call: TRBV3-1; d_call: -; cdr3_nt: TGTGCCAGCAGCGTACCCGGGGCGGGGCGATTCGGCTACACCTTC; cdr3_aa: CASSVPGAGRFGYTF
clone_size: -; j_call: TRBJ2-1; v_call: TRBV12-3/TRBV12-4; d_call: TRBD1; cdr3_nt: TGTGCCAGCGGGGGACAGTTTGAGCAGTTCTTC; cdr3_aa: CASGGQFEQFF
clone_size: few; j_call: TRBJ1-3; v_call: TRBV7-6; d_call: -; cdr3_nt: TGTGCCAGCAGCCAGGGGCGGGGTGTTGGAAACACCATATATTTT; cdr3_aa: CASSQGRGVGNTIYF
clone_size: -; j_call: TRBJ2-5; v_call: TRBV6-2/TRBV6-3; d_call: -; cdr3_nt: TGTGCCAGCAGTTACTCGATTACGGTGGGGGAGTCGGAGACCCAGTACTTC; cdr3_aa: CASSYSITVGESETQYF
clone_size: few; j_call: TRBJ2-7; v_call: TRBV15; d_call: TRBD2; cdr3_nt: TGTGCCACCAGCAGAGATAGCGGGGCACGGGAGCAGTACTTC; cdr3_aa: CATSRDSGAREQYF
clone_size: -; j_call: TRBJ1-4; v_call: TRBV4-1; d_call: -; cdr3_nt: TGCGCCAGCAGCTCACCGGGGGTCGGTGAAAAACTGTTTTTT; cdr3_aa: CASSSPGVGEKLFF
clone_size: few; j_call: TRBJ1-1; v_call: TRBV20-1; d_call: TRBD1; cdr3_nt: TGCAGTGCTGGGACAGGGAGGGCCACTGAAGCTTTCTTT; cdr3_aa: CSAGTGRATEAFF
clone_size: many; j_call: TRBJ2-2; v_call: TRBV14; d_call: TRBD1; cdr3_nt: TGTGCCAGCAGCCGGGGACAGGGCATCACCGGGGAGCTGTTTTTT; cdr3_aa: CASSRGQGITGELFF
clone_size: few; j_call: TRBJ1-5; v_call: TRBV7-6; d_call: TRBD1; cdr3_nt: TGTGCCAGCAGCGAACAGGGGTGGCAGCCCCAGCATTTT; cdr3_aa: CASSEQGWQPQHF
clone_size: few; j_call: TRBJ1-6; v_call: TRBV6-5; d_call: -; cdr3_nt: TGTGCCAGCAGTCCATGGCAGGGGAGGCCCTATAATTCACCCCTCCACTTT; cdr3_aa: CASSPWQGRPYNSPLHF
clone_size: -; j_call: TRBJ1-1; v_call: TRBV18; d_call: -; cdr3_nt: TGTGCCAGCTCGCCCCGGGACTCTACCGTTGAAGCTTTCTTT; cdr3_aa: CASSPRDSTVEAFF
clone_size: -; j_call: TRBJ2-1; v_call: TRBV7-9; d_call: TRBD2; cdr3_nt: TGTGCCAGCAGCTTATCCGGGGGGGCCTCCTACAATGAGCAGTTCTTC; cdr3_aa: CASSLSGGASYNEQFF
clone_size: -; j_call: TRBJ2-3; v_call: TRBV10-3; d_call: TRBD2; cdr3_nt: TGTGCCCTAGCGGGGGGGCCGGCAGATACGCAGTATTTT; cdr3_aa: CALAGGPADTQYF
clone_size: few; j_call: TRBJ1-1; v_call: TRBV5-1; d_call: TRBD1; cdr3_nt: TGCGCCAGCAGATGGGGACAGGGGCCTGGTGAAGCTTTCTTT; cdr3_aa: CASRWGQGPGEAFF
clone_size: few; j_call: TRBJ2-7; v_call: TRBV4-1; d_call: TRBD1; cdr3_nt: TGCGCCAGCAGCCTTCGGGGGACAGGGGACTCCTACGAGCAGTACTTC; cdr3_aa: CASSLRGTGDSYEQYF
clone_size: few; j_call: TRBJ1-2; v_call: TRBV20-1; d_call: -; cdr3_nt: TGCAGTGCTAGAGATCTCGGCAGCCACCGGGGGGGCTACACCTTC; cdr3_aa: CSARDLGSHRGGYTF
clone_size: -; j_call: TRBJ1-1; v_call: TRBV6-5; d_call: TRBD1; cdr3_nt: TGTGCCAGCAGTTACTCGAGGCAGGGGGCTCACACTGAAGCTTTCTTT; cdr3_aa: CASSYSRQGAHTEAFF
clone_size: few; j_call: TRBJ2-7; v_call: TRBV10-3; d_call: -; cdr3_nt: TGTGCCATCAGTTCGGCAGGGCGAGACGAGCAGTACTTC; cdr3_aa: CAISSAGRDEQYF
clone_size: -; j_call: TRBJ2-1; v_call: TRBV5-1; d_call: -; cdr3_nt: TGCGCCAGCGCTGACATCCGGGACATCCCGTTCTTC; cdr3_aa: CASADIRDIPFF
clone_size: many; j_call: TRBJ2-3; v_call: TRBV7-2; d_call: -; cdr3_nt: TGTGCCAGCAGCTTAGCAGGTTGGGCAGATACGCAGTATTTT; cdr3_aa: CASSLAGWADTQYF
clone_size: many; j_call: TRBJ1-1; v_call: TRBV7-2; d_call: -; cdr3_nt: TGTGCCAGCAGCGAAGGGCGCGCCACTGAAGCTTTCTTT; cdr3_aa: CASSEGRATEAFF
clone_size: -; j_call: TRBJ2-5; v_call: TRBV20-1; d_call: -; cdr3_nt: TGCAGTGCTAGAGATCGACTTCGAGAGACCCAGTACTTC; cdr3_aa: CSARDRLRETQYF
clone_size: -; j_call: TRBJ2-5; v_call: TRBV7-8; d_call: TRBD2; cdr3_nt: TGTGCCAGCAGCCTGCGGAGAGCGGGGAAAATGGAGACCCAGTACTTC; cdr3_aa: CASSLRRAGKMETQYF
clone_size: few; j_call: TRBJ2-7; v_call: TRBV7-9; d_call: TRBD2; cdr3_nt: TGTGCCAGCAGTTTATCGGGGGGATACGAGCAGTACTTC; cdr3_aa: CASSLSGGYEQYF
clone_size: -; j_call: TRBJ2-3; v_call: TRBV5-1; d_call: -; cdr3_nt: TGCGCCAGCAGCCAGACCCCCGGGACCCGGATTAACACGCAGTATTTT; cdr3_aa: CASSQTPGTRINTQYF
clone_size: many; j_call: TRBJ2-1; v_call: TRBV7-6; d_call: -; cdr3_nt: TGTGCCAGCAGCTTCCAATTTGGTATCGATGAGCAGTTCTTC; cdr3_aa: CASSFQFGIDEQFF
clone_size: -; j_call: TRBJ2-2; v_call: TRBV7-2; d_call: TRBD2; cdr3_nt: TGTGACAGCAGCCCACTCGGGGGGGCCGGGGAGCTGTTTTTT; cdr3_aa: CDSSPLGGAGELFF
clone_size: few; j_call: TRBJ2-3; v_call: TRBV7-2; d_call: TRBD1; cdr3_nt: TGTGCCAGCAGCGTTATACAGGGGCAGGGCACAGATACGCAGTATTTT; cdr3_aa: CASSVIQGQGTDTQYF
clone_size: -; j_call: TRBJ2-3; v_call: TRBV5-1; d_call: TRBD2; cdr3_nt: TGCGCCAGCCATACCGGGGGGGCCTCCACAGATACGCAGTATTTT; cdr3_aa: CASHTGGASTDTQYF
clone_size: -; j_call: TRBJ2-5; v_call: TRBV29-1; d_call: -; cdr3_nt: TGCAGCGTTGTGTCTCTAGAGACCCAGTACTTC; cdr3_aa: CSVVSLETQYF
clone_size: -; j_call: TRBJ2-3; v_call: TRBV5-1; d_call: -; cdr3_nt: TGCGCCAGCAGTCCGGAGGGAGGCAGGGTGGCAGATACGCAGTATTTT; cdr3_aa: CASSPEGGRVADTQYF
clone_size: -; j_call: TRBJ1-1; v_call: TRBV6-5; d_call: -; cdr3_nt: TGTGCCAGCAGTTTCTTTAGGGGAAATGAAGCTTTCTTT; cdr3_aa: CASSFFRGNEAFF
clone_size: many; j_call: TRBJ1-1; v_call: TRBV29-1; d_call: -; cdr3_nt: TGCAGCGTTGCAGTCCACCAAGAGGCTTTCTTT; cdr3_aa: CSVAVHQEAFF
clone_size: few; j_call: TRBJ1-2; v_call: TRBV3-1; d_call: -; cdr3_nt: TGTGCCAGCAGCCACCCGGACTCGGTGAACACCTTC; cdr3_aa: CASSHPDSVNTF
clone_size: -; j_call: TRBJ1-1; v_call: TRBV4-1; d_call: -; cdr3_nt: TGCGCCAGCAGCCACCAGGGAAACACTGAAGCTTTCTTT; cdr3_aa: CASSHQGNTEAFF